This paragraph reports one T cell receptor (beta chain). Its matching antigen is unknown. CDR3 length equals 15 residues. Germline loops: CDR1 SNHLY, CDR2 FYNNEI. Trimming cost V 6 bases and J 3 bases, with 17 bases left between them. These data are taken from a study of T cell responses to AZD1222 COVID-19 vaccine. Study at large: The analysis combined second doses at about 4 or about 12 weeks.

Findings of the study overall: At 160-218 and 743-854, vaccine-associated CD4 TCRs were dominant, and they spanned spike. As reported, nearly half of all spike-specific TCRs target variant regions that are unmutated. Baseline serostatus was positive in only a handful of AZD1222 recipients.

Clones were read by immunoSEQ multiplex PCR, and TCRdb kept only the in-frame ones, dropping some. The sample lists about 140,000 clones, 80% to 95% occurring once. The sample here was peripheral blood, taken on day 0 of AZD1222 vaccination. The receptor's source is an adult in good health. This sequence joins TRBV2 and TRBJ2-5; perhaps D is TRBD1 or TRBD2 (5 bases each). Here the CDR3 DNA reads TGTGCCAGCAGCTCCCCCGGGACGCAAAAAGAGACCCAGTACTTC. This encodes CASSSPGTQKETQYF.